The entry below gives a single T cell receptor beta chain sequence along with its context. The antigen is not known. Treatment denoted: 15 to 20 received Ad26.COV2.S at low or high dose, single or two shots; five or six received placebo; per-sample allocation not given. Collection of the samples took place on day 63 after the first injection of vaccine or placebo. In Boston, the donor was an adult between 18-55 years of age. The vaccine delivered Wuhan-strain SARS-CoV-2 spike through an Ad26 vector. The sample originates from a study of Ad26.COV2.S vaccination and SARS-CoV-2 variants. The overall study: Dosing was one shot or two shots 56 days apart. The study's findings and limits: Reportedly, spike-specific CD8+ and CD4+ T cell responses achieved substantial breadth once vaccination had taken place.

The CDR3 contains 15 residues. Trimming shortened V by 4 bases and J by 4 bases, and 16 bases separated the two germline ends. Per the germline V gene, CDR1 is SGDLS and CDR2 is YYNGEE. The protocol was immunoSEQ multiplex PCR, while the TCRdb copy is restricted to in-frame clones and leaves out a portion. The repertoire includes 350,000 to 450,000 clones, around 87% of them detected once, and around 3.7% sits in the top ten. Sample: peripheral blood, taken in a trial of Ad26.COV2.S vaccine versus placebo. The sequence was obtained from a person between 18 and 65 years old who received the Ad26.COV2.S COVID-19 vaccine or a placebo. V is TRBV9 and J is TRBJ2-3; D gene unclear. CDR3 bases: TGTGCCAGCAGCCTTGGCGCACGTGGCCCAGATACGCAGTATTTT. Protein sequence: CASSLGARGPDTQYF.